This T cell receptor (beta chain) originates from a study of shared T cell receptors in the human thymus. The repertoire was sequenced with immunoSEQ multiplex PCR; TCRdb's copy has only in-frame clones and lacks some. This table holds hundreds of thousands of clones, 70% to 90% found once. The CDR3 is made up of 15 amino acids. Trimming cost V 5 bases and J 7 bases, with 17 bases left between them. Germline lookup yields CDR1 LNHDA and CDR2 SQIVND (reference sequence). A further study also used this sample, focusing on human thymus T cells. This second report adds: Related work showed strongly overlapping thymic repertoires across unrelated individuals.

The clonotype comes from a boy under three years old with a congenital heart defect. Sequenced input: thymocytes. The J gene is TRBJ2-2, the V gene TRBV19, with D perhaps matching TRBD1 (6 bases). The CDR3: CASSPRGAGVGELFF. CDR3 DNA sequence: TGTGCCAGTAGTCCCCGCGGTGCAGGGGTCGGGGAGCTGTTTTTT.